The clone carrying this T cell receptor beta chain came up once. CDR1 and CDR2 from the germline V gene are SGHAT and FQDESV (reference sequence). The ends lost 6 bases at V and 2 bases at J; junction bases unmatched: 4. This CDR3 has 16 residues. Produced via immunoSEQ multiplex PCR; TCRdb's table is partial and in-frame only. Of roughly 2.2 million clones listed, 93% are singletons. This record belongs to a study of shared clonotypes between healthy human individuals. This receptor was identified in a man aged 18 to 29 in good health. Some clones in this sample may be carry-over from other donors' samples. The chain links TRBV11-1 to TRBJ2-4; 13 bases agree with TRBD2. Sequencing used naive CD4+ T cells from PBMCs. Subset of the sample: CD45RA+ positively selected. The CDR3 protein is CASSRTSGSTKNIQYF. The CDR3, as DNA: TGTGCCAGCAGTAGGACTAGCGGGAGTACCAAAAACATTCAGTACTTC.